This T cell receptor (beta chain) was sequenced during a study of shared clonotypes between healthy human individuals. Points from the study as a whole: An expected dependence of interdonor clonotype sharing on sequencing depth was noted. Generation probabilities of non-shared clonotypes were lower (relative to those shared by all four donors).

With regard to this clone: Its cognate antigen is unknown.

The assay used deep level. The method was immunoSEQ multiplex PCR; TCRdb's version includes in-frame clones alone and lacks a portion of them. The sample contains about 1.5 million clones, approximately 98% of which appear only once. CDR1 and CDR2 (germline): GTSNPN, SVGIG (reference sequence). This CDR3 is built from 14 residues. The junction had 5 bases not matched to a gene; V was cut back by 4 bases and J by 4 bases. This chain links TRBV30 with TRBJ2-4; TRBD1 matches at 9 bases. The clonotype originates from a man younger than 40 in good health. Sequenced input: naive CD4+ T cells sorted from blood. The subset here: CD45RA+ positively selected. The CDR3: CAWTGTGLKNIQYF. The DNA of the CDR3 is TGTGCCTGGACCGGGACAGGGCTAAAAAACATTCAGTACTTC. Using reference TRBV30 and TRBJ2-4 for the parts outside the CDR3, the full variable domain is SQTIHQWPATLVQPVGSPLSLECTVEGTSNPNLYWYRQAAGRGLQLLFYSVGIGQISSEVPQNLSASRPQDRQFILSSKKLLLSDSGFYLCAWTGTGLKNIQYFGAGTRLSVL.